Listed here are 3 T cell receptor beta chains from one sample, sequenced in a study of T-cell memory formation after mild COVID-19. TCRdb re-called the 5' RACE reads with MiXCR, one entry per CDR3 protein. The table has some 490,000 distinct CDR3 sequences, 15% to 20% seen once. What was sequenced was PBMCs or a T cell subset sorted from them (not recorded which). Receptors were obtained from an adult woman who had mild COVID-19 (a few samples of this study predate the infection). Cell type and time point are not known.

The V call is TRBV20-1, the J call TRBJ1-1; D remains ambiguous. V was clipped by 3 bases and J by 1 base, with 6 bases between them. The germline gives CDR1 DFQATT, CDR2 SNEGSKA (reference sequence). The CDR3 has 12 amino acids. The CDR3: CSARRRNTEAFF. CDR3 coding DNA: TGCAGTGCTAGGCGGAGGAACACTGAAGCTTTCTTT.

The V and J genes are TRBV20-1 and TRBJ2-1; TRBD2 matches at 15 bases. This CDR3 spans 13 amino acids. Germline V gene lookup returns CDR1 DFQATT and CDR2 SNEGSKA (reference sequence). The trim removed 5 bases at V and 10 bases at J, leaving 3 bases unmatched. The CDR3 DNA reads TGCAGTGCTGGGACTAGCGGGGGGCGGGAGCAGTTCTTC. This sequence encodes CSAGTSGGREQFF.

The chain employs TRBV19 and TRBJ2-7, with a weak D call TRBD2 (5 bases). Germline V gene data show CDR1 as LNHDA and CDR2 as SQIVND (reference sequence). V dropped 8 bases and J dropped 2 bases, with 19 bases sitting between them. The CDR3 spans 15 residues. CDR3 sequence (DNA): TGTGCCAGTTCATCCCGGGTGGGGAGCACCTACGAGCAGTACTTC. It encodes CASSSRVGSTYEQYF.